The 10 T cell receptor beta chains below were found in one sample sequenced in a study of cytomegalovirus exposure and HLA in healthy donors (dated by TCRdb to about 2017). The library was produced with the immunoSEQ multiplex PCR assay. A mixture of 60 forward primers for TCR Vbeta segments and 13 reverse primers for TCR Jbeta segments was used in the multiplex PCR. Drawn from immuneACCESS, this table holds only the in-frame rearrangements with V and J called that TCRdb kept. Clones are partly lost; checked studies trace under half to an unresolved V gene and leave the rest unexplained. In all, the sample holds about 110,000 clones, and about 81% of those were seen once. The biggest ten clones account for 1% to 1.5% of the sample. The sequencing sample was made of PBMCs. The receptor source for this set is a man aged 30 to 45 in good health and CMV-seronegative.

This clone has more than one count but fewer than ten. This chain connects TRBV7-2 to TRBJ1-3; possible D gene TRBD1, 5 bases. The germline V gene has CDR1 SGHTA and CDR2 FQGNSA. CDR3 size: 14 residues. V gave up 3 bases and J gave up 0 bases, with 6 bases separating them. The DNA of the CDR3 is TGTGCCAGCAGCTTCAGGGACTCTGGAAACACCATATATTTT. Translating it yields CASSFRDSGNTIYF. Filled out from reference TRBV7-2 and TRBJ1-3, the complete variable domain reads GAGVSQSPSNKVTEKGKDVELRCDPISGHTALYWYRQSLGQGLEFLIYFQGNSAPDKSGLPSDRFSAERTGGSVSTLTIQRTQQEDSAVYLCASSFRDSGNTIYFGEGSWLTVV.

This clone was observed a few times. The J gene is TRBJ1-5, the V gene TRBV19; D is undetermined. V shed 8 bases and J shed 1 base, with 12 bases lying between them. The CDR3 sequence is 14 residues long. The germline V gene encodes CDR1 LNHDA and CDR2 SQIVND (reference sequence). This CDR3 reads CASLMTGSNQPQHF. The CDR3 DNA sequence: TGTGCCAGTCTAATGACCGGGAGCAATCAGCCCCAGCATTTT.

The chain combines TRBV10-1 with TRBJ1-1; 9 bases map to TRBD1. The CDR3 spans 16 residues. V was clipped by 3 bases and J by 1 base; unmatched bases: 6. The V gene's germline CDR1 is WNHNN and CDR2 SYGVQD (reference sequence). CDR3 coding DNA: TGCGCCAGCAGTGACATTCTGGGACAGGGGAACACTGAAGCTTTCTTT. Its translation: CASSDILGQGNTEAFF.

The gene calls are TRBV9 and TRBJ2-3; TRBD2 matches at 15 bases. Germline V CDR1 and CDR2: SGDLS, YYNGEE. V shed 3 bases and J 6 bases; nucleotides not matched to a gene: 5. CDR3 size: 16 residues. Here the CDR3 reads CASSGGLAGGTDTQYF. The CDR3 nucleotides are TGTGCCAGCAGCGGGGGACTAGCGGGGGGAACCGATACGCAGTATTTT.

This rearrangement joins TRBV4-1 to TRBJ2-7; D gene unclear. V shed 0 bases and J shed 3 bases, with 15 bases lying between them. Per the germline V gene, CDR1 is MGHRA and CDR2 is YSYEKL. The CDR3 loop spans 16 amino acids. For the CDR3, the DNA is TGCGCCAGCAGCCAAGATGTGCAGTCCCCCAACTACGAGCAGTACTTC. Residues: CASSQDVQSPNYEQYF.

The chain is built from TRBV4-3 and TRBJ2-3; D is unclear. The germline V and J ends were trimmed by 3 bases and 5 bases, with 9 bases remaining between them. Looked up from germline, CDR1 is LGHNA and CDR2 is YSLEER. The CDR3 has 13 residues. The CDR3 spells CASSHPGVDTQYF. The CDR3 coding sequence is TGCGCCAGCAGCCATCCCGGTGTAGATACGCAGTATTTT.

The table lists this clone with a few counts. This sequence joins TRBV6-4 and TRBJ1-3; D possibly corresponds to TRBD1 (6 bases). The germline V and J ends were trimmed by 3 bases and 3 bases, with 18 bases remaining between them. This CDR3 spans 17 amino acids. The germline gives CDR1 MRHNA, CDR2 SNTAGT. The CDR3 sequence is CASSDRVEDSIGNTIYF. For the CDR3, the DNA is TGTGCCAGCAGTGATAGGGTCGAGGACAGCATTGGAAACACCATATATTTT.

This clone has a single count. The CDR3 here is CASSPTGDRTDTQYF. The CDR3 region has the DNA TGCGCCAGCAGCCCGACAGGGGATCGCACAGATACGCAGTATTTT. The rearrangement uses TRBV5-1 and TRBJ2-3; 8 bases match TRBD1. The CDR3 is made up of 15 amino acids. The germline CDR1 and CDR2 sequences are SGHRS and YFSETQ. Trimming cost V 4 bases and J 1 base; bases outside gene matches: 5.

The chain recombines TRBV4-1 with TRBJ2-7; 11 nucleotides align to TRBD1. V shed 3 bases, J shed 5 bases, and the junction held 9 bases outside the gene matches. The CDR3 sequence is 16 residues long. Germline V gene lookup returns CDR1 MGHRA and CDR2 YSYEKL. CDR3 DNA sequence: TGCGCCAGCAGCCAGCCGACGGGACAGGGGGTGGACGAGCAGTACTTC. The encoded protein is CASSQPTGQGVDEQYF.

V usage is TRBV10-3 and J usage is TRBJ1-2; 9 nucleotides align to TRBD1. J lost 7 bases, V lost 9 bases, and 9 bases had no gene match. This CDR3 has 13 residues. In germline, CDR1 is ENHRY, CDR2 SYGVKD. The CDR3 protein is CAIAGTGKVGYTF. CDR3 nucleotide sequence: TGTGCCATAGCCGGGACAGGGAAGGTTGGCTACACCTTC.